The 10 T cell receptor beta chains below come from one sample, sequenced in a study of blood T cells in healthy people across ages. A second PCR of 7 to 11 cycles used a sample-barcoded 5' primer and a J-beta primer mix. MiXCR was run by TCRdb on the 5' RACE reads, yielding one entry per CDR3 protein. The sample has 800,000 or so distinct CDR3 sequences; about half are singletons. Sample: blood. Receptor source: a man older than 75 in good health.

The J gene is TRBJ1-2, the V gene TRBV6-1; 7 positions match TRBD1. This CDR3 region has 13 residues. Germline V lookup: CDR1 MNHNS, CDR2 SASEGT. The ends lost 7 bases at V and 3 bases at J; junction bases unmatched: 5. The CDR3 sequence: CASMRGTDYGYTF. CDR3 DNA sequence: TGTGCCAGCATGAGGGGGACAGACTATGGCTACACCTTC.

Only a few counts were recorded for this clonotype. The chain employs TRBV29-1 and TRBJ2-1; 11 positions agree with TRBD2. This CDR3 is built from 15 residues. Germline V CDR1 and CDR2: SQVTM, ANQGSEA. Trimming cost V 4 bases and J 7 bases; bases outside gene matches: 9. CDR3 coding DNA: TGCAGCGTTGTCGGAACTAGCGGGAGTTTGAATGAGCAGTTCTTC. Its protein is CSVVGTSGSLNEQFF.

In this sample, this clonotype turned up a few times. A single base separates this from a much larger clone, so it may be a read error. V gene TRBV12-3 or TRBV12-4 combines with J gene TRBJ2-7, with 10 nucleotides matching TRBD2. This CDR3 has 16 residues. V lost 5 bases, J lost 7 bases, and 14 bases stayed unmatched. DNA for the CDR3: TGTGCCAGCAGTCCCTTAGGACTAGCGGACTACAATGAGCAGTACTTC. Encoded protein: CASSPLGLADYNEQYF.

This clonotype was counted a few times. The chain couples TRBV7-3 to TRBJ2-6; D uncertain. The germline gives CDR1 SGHTA, CDR2 FQGTGA. This CDR3 region has 17 residues. Trimming stripped 2 bases from V and 1 base from J, with 12 bases between. The chain's CDR3 is CASSLETLPSGANVLTF. CDR3 sequence (DNA): TGTGCCAGCAGCTTAGAAACCTTGCCTTCTGGGGCCAACGTCCTGACTTTC.

V gene TRBV5-4 combines with J gene TRBJ1-4, with D possibly being TRBD1 (5 bases). Looked up from germline, CDR1 is SGHNT and CDR2 is YYREEE (reference sequence). V lost 7 bases, J lost 3 bases, and 16 bases lay in between. This CDR3 spans 15 amino acids. The CDR3 DNA is TGTGCCAGCGTAGCCCAGGGACGGTCTAATGAAAAACTGTTTTTT. It specifies CASVAQGRSNEKLFF.

V and J are TRBV7-2 and TRBJ2-1, with D tentatively TRBD1 (8 bases). CDR1 is SGHTA and CDR2 is FQGNSA in the germline V gene. V gave up 3 bases and J gave up 13 bases, with 28 bases separating them. The CDR3 contains 17 residues. The CDR3 spells CASSLNGQGGGQETQFF. The DNA for the CDR3 is TGTGCCAGCAGCTTGAACGGACAGGGAGGGGGCCAAGAGACACAGTTCTTC.

This clonotype occurred a few times. This chain uses TRBV28 with TRBJ2-1; D is ambiguous. Per germline, CDR1 MDHEN and CDR2 SYDVKM. Trimming pared 8 bases from V and 13 bases from J, leaving 21 bases between. The CDR3 totals 13 residues. The CDR3 loop is CASHPGPLIPQFF. The CDR3 DNA reads TGTGCCAGCCACCCGGGCCCCCTGATCCCCCAGTTCTTC.

The rearrangement links TRBV7-3 to TRBJ2-3; 9 positions match TRBD1. Germline CDR1 SGHTA, CDR2 FQGTGA. The J segment lost 6 bases and the V segment lost 5 bases, leaving 9 bases of the junction unmatched. The CDR3 runs 15 residues. The CDR3 nucleotides are TGTGCCAGCAGCCTACAGGGGGCTCGCCTCGATACGCAGTATTTT. It specifies CASSLQGARLDTQYF.

This clonotype was picked up a small number of times. The rearrangement links TRBV6-2 or TRBV6-3 to TRBJ2-5, with 8 positions matching TRBD1. Germline CDR1 reads MNHEY; CDR2 reads SVGEGT. The CDR3 covers 18 residues. Germline trimming cut 2 bases from V and 5 bases from J; bases unmatched to any gene: 16. The DNA of the CDR3 is TGTGCCAGCAGTTACCCGACCGAAGGACAGGGTATAATCGAGACCCAGTACTTC. Translated: CASSYPTEGQGIIETQYF.

On this clonotype: A much larger clone differs by one base, so this may be a read error. The chain carries TRBV6-5 and TRBJ2-5, with D perhaps given as TRBD1 or TRBD2 (5 bases each). The closer fit of TRBJ2-7 to the DNA end suggests the J call may be wrong. Germline V gives CDR1 MNHEY, CDR2 SVGAGI. The CDR3 sequence is 14 residues long. CDR3 coding DNA: TGTGCCAGCGCACGGGGCGCTCCCCCGGGCGAGCAGTACTTC. This encodes CASARGAPPGEQYF.